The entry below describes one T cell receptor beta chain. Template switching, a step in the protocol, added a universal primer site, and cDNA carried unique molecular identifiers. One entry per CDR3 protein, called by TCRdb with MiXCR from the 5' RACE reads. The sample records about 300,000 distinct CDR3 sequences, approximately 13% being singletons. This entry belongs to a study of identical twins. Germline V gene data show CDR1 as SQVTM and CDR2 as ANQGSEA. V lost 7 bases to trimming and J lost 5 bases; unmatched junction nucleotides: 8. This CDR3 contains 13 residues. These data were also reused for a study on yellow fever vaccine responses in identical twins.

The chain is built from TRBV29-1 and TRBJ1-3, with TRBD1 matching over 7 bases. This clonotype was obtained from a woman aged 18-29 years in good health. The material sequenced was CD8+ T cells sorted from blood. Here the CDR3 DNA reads TGCAGCGCCGAAACAGGGGACAGAAACACCATATATTTT. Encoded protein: CSAETGDRNTIYF. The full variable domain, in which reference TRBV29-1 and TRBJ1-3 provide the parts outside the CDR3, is SAVISQKPSRDICQRGTSLTIQCQVDSQVTMMFWYRQQPGQSLTLIATANQGSEATYESGFVIDKFPISRPNLTFSTLTVSNMSPEDSSIYLCSAETGDRNTIYFGEGSWLTVV.